This passage covers 20 T cell receptor beta chains from one sample sequenced in a study of post-analysis software for immune sequencing data (dated by TCRdb to between 2014 and 2017). Findings and caveats that apply to the study as a whole: Patients showed significantly higher frequencies than controls for a handful of TRBV segments, among them TRBV5-6, TRBV5-1 and TRBV20-1.

Library preparation was by PCR. The sample was run on an Illumina HiSeq 2500. Unique molecular identifiers were incorporated into TCR beta cDNA libraries to reduce PCR and sequencing biases. Starting from the raw public reads, TCRdb applied fastp trimming at Q25, assembled clones with MiXCR and retained in-frame beta chains. Here each entry gathers all rows of one CDR3 protein and keeps the most common genes and DNA. The sample has about 430,000 distinct CDR3 sequences on record, about 39% of them singletons. 6% to 9% of the sample is taken by the ten largest. These receptors are not linked to any known antigen. Sequencing was carried out using blood. These receptors all stem from a girl aged 2-10 years with multiple sclerosis.

The CDR3 protein is CASSLWADQTDTQYF. Written as DNA, the CDR3 is TGTGCCAGCAGTTTATGGGCAGACCAGACAGATACGCAGTATTTT. The chain joins TRBV28 to TRBJ2-3; no firm D call. CDR3 length: 15 residues. The germline V and J ends were trimmed by 0 bases and 3 bases, with 10 bases remaining between them. Germline values: CDR1 MDHEN, CDR2 SYDVKM.

V is TRBV28 and J is TRBJ2-3, with a possible D match to TRBD2 (6 bases). Germline CDR1 and CDR2: MDHEN and SYDVKM. V was trimmed by 6 bases and J by 1 base, leaving 17 bases between them. The CDR3 runs 16 residues. CDR3 coding DNA: TGTGCCAGCAGGTCCGCCGGGACTGGCTGCACAGATACGCAGTATTTT. Translation: CASRSAGTGCTDTQYF.

This chain joins TRBV5-1 and TRBJ2-7; D uncertain. The last part of the DNA fits TRBJ2-5 better; the J call may be wrong. Germline values: CDR1 SGHRS, CDR2 YFSETQ. The CDR3 length is 14 residues. In nucleotides, the CDR3 is TGCGCCAGCAGCTTGTTTGTCAGGCAAGAGACCCAGTACTTC. It translates to CASSLFVRQETQYF.

The V call is TRBV12-3 or TRBV12-4, the J call TRBJ2-3; 9 bases agree with TRBD2. Trimming took 5 bases from V and 0 from J; bases not matched to a gene: 9. The CDR3 loop spans 17 amino acids. CDR3 DNA sequence: TGTGCCAGCAGTCCTGGGACTAGCTGGACTAGCACAGATACGCAGTATTTT. It specifies CASSPGTSWTSTDTQYF.

The chain combines TRBV14 with TRBJ2-1; weak D call: TRBD2 (6 bases). V lost 3 bases and J lost 15, with 21 bases in between. This CDR3 comprises 14 residues. Germline CDR1 and CDR2: SGHDN and FVKESK. CDR3 DNA sequence: TGTGCCAGCAGCCACGCACTAAACAGGCTAGCGTGGTTCTTC. It specifies CASSHALNRLAWFF.

A few counts support this clonotype. The CDR3 sequence is CASSGSLGAYGYTF. For the CDR3, the DNA is TGTGCCAGCAGTGGTAGTCTGGGGGCCTATGGCTACACCTTC. The chain recombines TRBV6-1 with TRBJ1-2, with a possible D match to TRBD1 (6 bases). CDR1 is MNHNS, CDR2 SASEGT, per germline. V was shortened by 4 bases and J by 4 bases, with 13 bases between the two germline ends. The CDR3 sequence is 14 residues long.

This clonotype has a handful of counts. The chain couples TRBV5-1 to TRBJ2-5; D is uncertain. The J call could be wrong; TRBJ2-7 is a better fit for the DNA end. Per germline, CDR1 SGHRS and CDR2 YFSETQ. The CDR3 is made up of 14 amino acids. The CDR3 sequence is CASSLNAVNYEQYF. In DNA form, the CDR3 reads TGCGCCAGCAGCTTGAACGCCGTTAACTACGAGCAGTACTTC.

This clonotype was observed a few times. The rearrangement uses TRBV4-2 and TRBJ2-3, with 9 bases identical to TRBD2. Germline V gene lookup returns CDR1 LGHNA and CDR2 YNFKEQ. This CDR3 is 21 amino acids long. The junction had 17 bases not matched to a gene; V was cut back by 1 base and J by 0 bases. This CDR3 reads CASSQGGGNSGSIPSTDTQYF. DNA for the CDR3: TGTGCCAGCAGCCAAGGGGGTGGTAATAGCGGGAGCATCCCTAGCACAGATACGCAGTATTTT.

The chain uses TRBV4-2 and TRBJ2-5; 14 bases agree with TRBD2. The J segment lost 4 bases and the V segment lost 4 bases, leaving 5 bases of the junction unmatched. Germline V CDR1 and CDR2: LGHNA, YNFKEQ. The CDR3 has 16 amino acids. The CDR3 DNA reads TGTGCCAGCAGCCCTGGGACTAGCGGGGGTGGAGAGACCCAGTACTTC. As protein: CASSPGTSGGGETQYF.

This clonotype was recorded many times. The gene calls are TRBV20-1 and TRBJ2-6; a possible D gene is TRBD1 (5 bases). V was shortened by 5 bases and J by 4 bases, with 9 bases between the two germline ends. The germline gives CDR1 DFQATT, CDR2 SNEGSKA (reference sequence). The CDR3 has 13 amino acids. In DNA, the CDR3 is TGCAGTGCTCCCCGACAGGGGGCCAACGTCCTGACTTTC. Translated: CSAPRQGANVLTF.

V usage is TRBV6-1 and J usage is TRBJ2-1; no clear D gene. V lost 2 bases to trimming and J lost 5 bases, with 13 bases between them. Germline loops: CDR1 MNHNS, CDR2 SASEGT. The CDR3 covers 15 residues. DNA for the CDR3: TGTGCCAGCAGTGAACTCATCGGTGGGAACAATGAGCAGTTCTTC. Its protein is CASSELIGGNNEQFF.

This clonotype was observed a handful of times. CDR3 nucleotides: TGCAGCGTTGAGGCAGCGCCAGGGGGCCAAAACATTCAGTACTTC. Its protein is CSVEAAPGGQNIQYF. The V gene is TRBV29-1, the J gene TRBJ2-4, with 8 bases matching TRBD1. The V gene end was trimmed by 3 bases and the J gene end by 5 bases; junction bases not matched to a gene: 9. From germline, CDR1 is SQVTM and CDR2 ANQGSEA. CDR3 size: 15 residues.

The chain links TRBV4-3 to TRBJ2-7; 9 bases fit TRBD2. The tail of the sequence fits TRBJ2-5 better, so the J call may be wrong. The length of the CDR3 is 16 residues. Germline V gene sequence: CDR1 LGHNA, CDR2 YSLEER. The CDR3 sequence is CASSQEISGRVETQYF. CDR3 sequence (DNA): TGCGCCAGCAGCCAAGAGATTAGCGGGAGAGTGGAGACCCAGTACTTC.

This clonotype turned up a few times. The junction departs from the called germline gene at one end, perhaps through a read error. This chain links TRBV12-3 or TRBV12-4 with TRBJ2-7; D is uncertain. CDR3 length: 12 amino acids. CDR3 sequence reads: CASSLGRSEQYF. CDR3 nucleotide sequence: TGTGCCAGCAGCTTAGGTAGGTCCGAGCAGTACTTC.

The rearrangement links TRBV28 to TRBJ2-3; tentatively, D is TRBD1 or TRBD2 (5 bases each). Germline V lookup: CDR1 MDHEN, CDR2 SYDVKM. The V and J ends lost 6 bases and 2 bases respectively, with 15 bases between them. The CDR3 extends over 15 amino acids. CDR3 amino acids: CASSVLLGDTDTQYF. The CDR3 DNA reads TGTGCCAGCAGCGTTCTACTAGGGGACACAGATACGCAGTATTTT.

V gene TRBV28 combines with J gene TRBJ1-2; D unresolved. The germline V gene encodes CDR1 MDHEN and CDR2 SYDVKM. V gave up 3 bases and J gave up 0 bases, with 11 bases separating them. CDR3 length: 15 amino acids. CDR3 sequence (DNA): TGTGCCAGCAGTTTCTCCGCCCGGGCTAACTATGGCTACACCTTC. Residues: CASSFSARANYGYTF.

V usage is TRBV7-2 and J usage is TRBJ1-1, with unresolved D. The CDR3 loop spans 14 amino acids. Trimming stripped 5 bases from V and 2 bases from J, with 12 bases between. Germline values: CDR1 SGHTA, CDR2 FQGNSA. In nucleotides, the CDR3 is TGTGCCAGCAGCGCAAGGGCGGGTAACACTGAAGCTTTCTTT. Amino acid sequence: CASSARAGNTEAFF.

The table lists this clonotype with a few counts. The gene calls are TRBV4-3 and TRBJ1-2; D is undetermined. Trimming removed 1 base from V and 2 bases from J, with 17 bases in between. The CDR3 has 17 residues. CDR1 and CDR2 (germline): LGHNA, YSLEER. CDR3 protein: CASSQAGLDGRNYGYTF. The CDR3 DNA reads as TGCGCCAGCAGCCAAGCAGGACTGGACGGACGAAACTATGGCTACACCTTC.

This CDR3 is CASSPRGTSGGLGYNEQFF. For the CDR3, the DNA is TGTGCCAGCTCACCACGCGGGACTAGCGGGGGCCTTGGATACAATGAGCAGTTCTTC. The genes are TRBV18 and TRBJ2-1, with TRBD2 identical over 14 bases. Germline trimming cut 1 base from V and 4 bases from J; bases unmatched to any gene: 9. There are 19 residues in the CDR3. Germline CDR1 and CDR2: KGHSH and LQKENI.

The V call is TRBV20-1, the J call TRBJ1-5; D is possibly TRBD1 (6 bases). CDR1 and CDR2 from the germline V gene are DFQATT and SNEGSKA (reference sequence). V lost 0 bases and J 6 bases, leaving 15 bases between the germline ends. This CDR3 contains 15 residues. CDR3 protein: CSAREDSSRGQPQHF. The CDR3 coding sequence is TGCAGTGCTAGAGAGGACAGTTCCCGCGGTCAGCCCCAGCATTTT.